A single sample is the source of the 21 T cell receptor beta chains below, sequenced in a study of cytomegalovirus exposure and HLA in healthy donors. Primers included in the PCR were 60 Vbeta and 13 Jbeta primers. Profiled with immunoSEQ multiplex PCR; TCRdb holds only in-frame clones, not every one. Of 180,000 or so clones in the sample, about 80% were seen once. Sequencing was done on a sample of PBMCs. The receptors here all came from a woman aged 25-40 years in good health and CMV-seropositive.

The J gene is TRBJ2-3, the V gene TRBV19; D possibly corresponds to TRBD2 (6 bases). Germline V gives CDR1 LNHDA, CDR2 SQIVND (reference sequence). Trimming stripped 8 bases from V and 0 bases from J, with 15 bases between. The CDR3 consists of 15 residues. This CDR3 reads CASSLARTSTDTQYF. CDR3 DNA sequence: TGTGCCAGTTCGCTAGCGCGTACTAGCACAGATACGCAGTATTTT.

This chain uses TRBV30 with TRBJ2-3, with TRBD2 matching 10 bases. The CDR3 spans 16 residues. Germline CDR1 is GTSNPN and CDR2 is SVGIG (reference sequence). The V and J ends lost 2 bases and 2 bases, in that order; junction bases with no gene match: 7. The CDR3 loop reads CAWSLTSGYTTDTQYF. For the CDR3, the DNA is TGTGCCTGGAGTTTGACTAGCGGGTATACCACAGATACGCAGTATTTT.

This rearrangement joins TRBV5-5 to TRBJ2-1; TRBD2 agrees at 8 bases. CDR1 and CDR2 (germline): SGHKS, YYEKEE (reference sequence). This CDR3 contains 14 residues. Trimming took 3 bases from V and 6 from J; bases not matched to a gene: 5. CDR3 in DNA: TGTGCCAGCAGCTCCGGGGGGGGGCCCAATGAGCAGTTCTTC. This gives the protein CASSSGGGPNEQFF.

The chain carries TRBV12-5 and TRBJ1-4, with unresolved D. This CDR3 is built from 16 residues. Germline-derived CDR1 and CDR2 are LGHNT and FRNRAP. V lost 0 bases and J lost 0, with 8 bases in between. As DNA, the CDR3 is TGTGCTAGTGGTTTGGTACTTGCCGCAACTAATGAAAAACTGTTTTTT. Translation gives CASGLVLAATNEKLFF.

The chain links TRBV27 to TRBJ1-2; D is possibly TRBD1 (5 bases). Germline CDR1 reads MNHEY; CDR2 reads SMNVEV (reference sequence). Trimming stripped 1 base from V and 8 bases from J, with 11 bases between. This CDR3 has 13 amino acids. DNA for the CDR3: TGTGCCAGCAGTTTATTCGCAGGGAACGGCTACACCTTC. It encodes CASSLFAGNGYTF.

DNA for the CDR3: TGTGCCAGCAGTTCGATCGGGTCGACTAATGAAAAACTGTTTTTT. Translated, it gives CASSSIGSTNEKLFF. The rearrangement links TRBV6-5 to TRBJ1-4; D remains ambiguous. Deletions cut 4 bases from V and 2 bases from J, with 11 bases between. Germline loops: CDR1 MNHEY, CDR2 SVGAGI. The CDR3 loop spans 15 amino acids.

V and J are TRBV6-1 and TRBJ2-7; 10 nucleotides align to TRBD1. The germline CDR1 and CDR2 sequences are MNHNS and SASEGT. V lost 7 bases to trimming and J lost 2 bases; unmatched junction nucleotides: 5. The CDR3 spans 14 residues. The CDR3 loop is CASNPGQGTYEQYF. CDR3 bases: TGTGCCAGCAACCCGGGACAGGGGACCTACGAGCAGTACTTC.

The J gene is TRBJ2-5, the V gene TRBV7-8, with D unclear. This CDR3 spans 13 amino acids. V shed 0 bases and J shed 5 bases, with 7 bases lying between them. From germline, CDR1 is SGHVS and CDR2 FQNEAQ. CDR3 residues: CASSLAVRETQYF. The DNA of the CDR3 is TGTGCCAGCAGCTTAGCGGTACGGGAGACCCAGTACTTC.

The chain carries TRBV7-2 and TRBJ1-6, with no clear D. V was shortened by 7 bases and J by 0 bases, with 10 bases between the two germline ends. The CDR3 is 15 amino acids. Per the germline V gene, CDR1 is SGHTA and CDR2 is FQGNSA. CDR3 nucleotides: TGTGCCAGCATACCGGGGAGCTCCTATAATTCACCCCTCCACTTT. It encodes CASIPGSSYNSPLHF.

The DNA of the CDR3 is TGTGCCACCAGCAACCGACAGGGTTGGCAGCCCCAGCATTTT. Amino acid sequence: CATSNRQGWQPQHF. The rearrangement uses TRBV15 and TRBJ1-5; TRBD1 agrees at 7 bases. Germline-derived CDR1 and CDR2 are LNHNV and YYDKDF (reference sequence). J lost 7 bases, V lost 4 bases, and 7 bases had no gene match. The CDR3 extends over 14 amino acids.

The chain is built from TRBV7-9 and TRBJ1-3; 7 bases agree with TRBD1. This CDR3 has 15 residues. CDR1 and CDR2 (germline): SEHNR, FQNEAQ (reference sequence). Losses at the gene ends were 4 bases for V and 2 bases for J; bases not matched to a gene: 5. The chain's CDR3 is CASSSGQGAGNTIYF. CDR3 coding DNA: TGTGCCAGCAGCTCGGGTCAGGGGGCTGGAAACACCATATATTTT.

The gene calls are TRBV28 and TRBJ1-2; 8 bases align to TRBD1. The germline V gene has CDR1 MDHEN and CDR2 SYDVKM. The V gene end was trimmed by 6 bases and the J gene end by 4 bases; junction bases not matched to a gene: 10. The CDR3 extends over 15 amino acids. Here the CDR3 reads CASSGTGRLGYGYTF. For the CDR3, the DNA is TGTGCCAGCAGCGGGACAGGACGGCTCGGCTATGGCTACACCTTC.

This clone was found a few times. This chain links TRBV9 with TRBJ2-5, with 8 bases identical to TRBD2. Looked up from germline, CDR1 is SGDLS and CDR2 is YYNGEE. After removal of 4 bases from V and 2 bases from J, the junction contained 16 bases not matched to a gene. The CDR3 covers 18 residues. The CDR3 DNA sequence: TGTGCCAGCAGCCTACGGGGAAGCGGGGGAGATATACAAGAGACCCAGTACTTC. This codes for CASSLRGSGGDIQETQYF.

J is TRBJ2-7 and V is TRBV7-2; TRBD2 matches 9 bases. This CDR3 is built from 15 residues. Unmatched junction bases numbered 2, after V lost 1 base and J lost 1 base. Looked up from germline, CDR1 is SGHTA and CDR2 is FQGNSA. The CDR3 DNA follows: TGTGCCAGCAGCTTAGTGCGGGGGGGTTCCTACGAGCAGTACTTC. Protein sequence: CASSLVRGGSYEQYF.

The genes are TRBV6-5 and TRBJ1-2; possible D gene TRBD1, 6 bases. The CDR3 is 15 amino acids. V dropped 5 bases and J dropped 8 bases, with 21 bases sitting between them. In germline, CDR1 is MNHEY, CDR2 SVGAGI. The CDR3 spells CASSPPFGQRWGYTF. The CDR3 DNA is TGTGCCAGCAGTCCTCCCTTCGGACAGCGATGGGGCTACACCTTC.

The chain combines TRBV5-1 with TRBJ1-5, with D tentatively TRBD1 (5 bases). This CDR3 spans 13 amino acids. CDR1 is SGHRS and CDR2 is YFSETQ in the germline V gene. Between the trimmed V and J ends, which lost 0 bases and 9 bases, there was a span of 10 bases. CDR3 sequence: CASSLVGLGPQHF. The CDR3 bases are TGCGCCAGCAGCTTGGTGGGGCTAGGGCCCCAGCATTTT.

The J gene is TRBJ2-1, the V gene TRBV10-3, with D uncertain. Germline V lookup: CDR1 ENHRY, CDR2 SYGVKD. Trimming pared 9 bases from V and 0 bases from J, leaving 12 bases between. CDR3 length equals 14 residues. The CDR3 nucleotides read TGTGCCATTTCAAAGCTATCCTCCTACAATGAGCAGTTCTTC. It yields the protein CAISKLSSYNEQFF.

The chain links TRBV10-3 to TRBJ2-1, with 8 positions matching TRBD2. J gave up 2 bases and V 3 bases, and 3 bases lay outside the gene matches. The CDR3 length is 15 residues. Looked up from germline, CDR1 is ENHRY and CDR2 is SYGVKD. CDR3 in amino acids: CAISDAGGTYNEQFF. For the CDR3, the DNA is TGTGCCATCAGTGACGCGGGAGGAACCTACAATGAGCAGTTCTTC.

V and J are TRBV5-4 and TRBJ2-7; TRBD2 aligns across 15 bases. CDR1 is SGHNT, CDR2 YYREEE, per germline (reference sequence). The CDR3 extends over 18 amino acids. Germline trimming cut 4 bases from V and 3 bases from J; bases unmatched to any gene: 11. The CDR3 sequence is CASSPGLAGGLGYYEQYF. The CDR3 coding sequence is TGTGCCAGCAGCCCCGGACTAGCGGGAGGGCTTGGATACTACGAGCAGTACTTC.

This clone was seen once. The V gene is TRBV7-9, the J gene TRBJ2-7, with a tentative D call TRBD2 (6 bases). Trimming shortened V by 1 base and J by 6 bases, and 19 bases separated the two germline ends. Germline V gene lookup returns CDR1 SEHNR and CDR2 FQNEAQ (reference sequence). This CDR3 is built from 16 residues. In nucleotides, the CDR3 is TGTGCCAGCAGCTTAGTGGTGTCCTCGGCGGGGATCGAGCAGTACTTC. This translates into CASSLVVSSAGIEQYF. Full variable domain (missing parts from reference TRBV7-9 and TRBJ2-7): DTGVSQNPRHKITKRGQNVTFRCDPISEHNRLYWYRQTLGQGPEFLTYFQNEAQLEKSRLLSDRFSAERPKGSFSTLEIQRTEQGDSAMYLCASSLVVSSAGIEQYFGPGTRLTVT.

This sequence joins TRBV30 and TRBJ2-7; D is possibly TRBD1 (6 bases). Trimming pared 0 bases from V and 3 bases from J, leaving 9 bases between. Germline CDR1 and CDR2: GTSNPN and SVGIG (reference sequence). CDR3 length: 13 amino acids. This CDR3 reads CAWSVGGVYEQYF. CDR3 nucleotide sequence: TGTGCCTGGAGTGTAGGGGGAGTCTACGAGCAGTACTTC. Looking up the rest from reference TRBV30 and TRBJ2-7 gives the full variable domain: SQTIHQWPATLVQPVGSPLSLECTVEGTSNPNLYWYRQAAGRGLQLLFYSVGIGQISSEVPQNLSASRPQDRQFILSSKKLLLSDSGFYLCAWSVGGVYEQYFGPGTRLTVT.